A single sample is the source of the 14 T cell receptor beta chains below, sequenced in a study of HIV-infected children after antiretroviral therapy interruption. Described treatment: PENTA 11 planned treatment interruption arm or continuous ART arm. The TCR library was built from RNA with a 3' RACE protocol and unique molecular identifiers. TCRdb reanalysed the 3' RACE reads using MiXCR and keeps one entry per CDR3 protein. The sample lists approximately 96,000 distinct CDR3 sequences; 5.5% to 8.5% were seen once. The sequences come from CD45RA+ CD4+ T cells from PBMCs, pooled from several time points, collected from a donor given antiretroviral therapy, either interrupted or continuous. Subset defined: naive CD4+ CD45RA+ CD45RO- T cells. These receptor sequences come from a pool of human donors with HIV.

This clonotype was observed at least ten times. V and J are TRBV29-1 and TRBJ2-1; D ambiguous. The CDR3 is 19 residues long. Germline V lookup: CDR1 SQVTM, CDR2 ANQGSEA. V shed 1 base and J shed 0 bases, with 22 bases lying between them. CDR3 sequence: CSVEVPPPADLTSYNEQFF. The CDR3 bases are TGCAGCGTTGAAGTTCCCCCCCCGGCGGACCTTACCTCCTACAATGAGCAGTTCTTC.

V gene TRBV20-1 combines with J gene TRBJ2-1, with D possibly matching TRBD1 (6 bases). This CDR3 is 12 amino acids long. With 4 bases removed from V and 5 bases from J, the gap between germline ends came to 9 bases. Germline CDR1 and CDR2: DFQATT and SNEGSKA (reference sequence). Written as DNA, the CDR3 is TGCAGTGCTATGAGGGGGAACAATGAGCAGTTCTTC. Its translation is CSAMRGNNEQFF.

The table lists this clonotype with a few counts. The chain combines TRBV6-5 with TRBJ1-5; D ambiguous. Trimming took 0 bases from V and 7 from J, leaving 13 bases between them. The CDR3 runs 15 residues. CDR1 and CDR2 from the germline V gene are MNHEY and SVGAGI. In nucleotides, the CDR3 is TGTGCCAGCAGTTACTCTGGGCCCCGCAGCCAGCCCCAGCATTTT. This sequence encodes CASSYSGPRSQPQHF.

In this sample, this clonotype turned up many times. The rearrangement uses TRBV5-5 and TRBJ1-1; the match to TRBD1 covers 9 bases. V was pared by 4 bases and J by 5 bases, with 9 bases of the junction left unmatched. This CDR3 spans 15 amino acids. Per germline, CDR1 SGHKS and CDR2 YYEKEE (reference sequence). CDR3 region: CASSDPGQGWTEAFF. The DNA for the CDR3 is TGTGCCAGCAGCGATCCGGGACAGGGTTGGACTGAAGCTTTCTTT.

This clonotype appeared many times. The CDR3 reads CASSLRGSPGAFF. Here the CDR3 DNA reads TGTGCCAGCAGCTTGAGGGGATCGCCAGGGGCTTTCTTT. The gene calls are TRBV5-4 and TRBJ1-1; D is possibly TRBD1 (5 bases). V dropped 1 base and J dropped 11 bases, with 15 bases sitting between them. The CDR3 is made up of 13 amino acids. CDR1 is SGHNT, CDR2 YYREEE, per germline (reference sequence). The full variable domain, rest sourced from reference TRBV5-4 and TRBJ1-1, is ETGVTQSPTHLIKTRGQQVTLRCSSQSGHNTVSWYQQALGQGPQFIFQYYREEENGRGNFPPRFSGLQFPNYSSELNVNALELDDSALYLCASSLRGSPGAFFGQGTRLTVV.

The V and J genes are TRBV4-1 and TRBJ2-5; D not certain. Trimming took 3 bases from V and 1 from J, leaving 12 bases between them. Germline CDR1 reads MGHRA; CDR2 reads YSYEKL. The CDR3 has 15 residues. In DNA form, the CDR3 reads TGCGCCAGCAGCCAGGAGTCAGAGACCCAAGAGACCCAGTACTTC. This gives the protein CASSQESETQETQYF.

The table lists this clonotype with many counts. This chain links TRBV20-1 with TRBJ1-6; no definite D call. V lost 0 bases, J lost 7 bases, and 10 bases lay in between. Per the germline V gene, CDR1 is DFQATT and CDR2 is SNEGSKA (reference sequence). The CDR3 has 14 amino acids. In nucleotides, the CDR3 is TGCAGTGCTAGAGATAACAGAGCAAATTCACCCCTCCACTTT. Translated: CSARDNRANSPLHF.

This clonotype was recorded at least ten times. V usage is TRBV20-1 and J usage is TRBJ2-5; 7 nucleotides match TRBD2. Germline V gene data show CDR1 as DFQATT and CDR2 as SNEGSKA (reference sequence). J was trimmed by 2 bases and V by 3 bases; bases with no gene match: 6. The CDR3 spans 14 residues. CDR3 nucleotides: TGCAGTGCTAGGGTCGGAGCGGGGCAAGAGACCCAGTACTTC. Protein: CSARVGAGQETQYF.

Relative to its sample, this clonotype is medium-sized. The rearrangement joins TRBV4-1 to TRBJ1-3; no clear D. Trimming cost V 0 bases and J 4 bases, with 16 bases left between them. The CDR3 loop spans 17 amino acids. Per germline, CDR1 MGHRA and CDR2 YSYEKL. The CDR3 nucleotides are TGCGCCAGCAGCCAAGATGGCGGAAAATCCTACGGAAACACCATATATTTT. It specifies CASSQDGGKSYGNTIYF.

The CDR3 region has the DNA TGCGCCAGCAGCTTGGATTTCTTTAATGCCGACAGTCAGTATGGCTACACCTTC. It yields the protein CASSLDFFNADSQYGYTF. This chain joins TRBV5-1 and TRBJ1-2, with D perhaps matching TRBD1 (5 bases). This CDR3 comprises 18 residues. V gave up 0 bases and J gave up 5 bases, with 23 bases separating them. Germline CDR1 reads SGHRS; CDR2 reads YFSETQ. The full variable domain, completed using reference TRBV5-1 and TRBJ1-2, is KAGVTQTPRYLIKTRGQQVTLSCSPISGHRSVSWYQQTPGQGLQFLFEYFSETQRNKGNFPGRFSGRQFSNSRSEMNVSTLELGDSALYLCASSLDFFNADSQYGYTFGSGTRLTVV.

This clonotype was seen repeatedly, ten times or more. The chain links TRBV5-1 to TRBJ2-1; 10 bases fit TRBD1. Losses at the gene ends were 4 bases for V and 4 bases for J; bases not matched to a gene: 5. This CDR3 is 15 amino acids long. The germline CDR1 and CDR2 sequences are SGHRS and YFSETQ. CDR3 residues: CASSPGQGGYNEQFF. In DNA form, the CDR3 reads TGCGCCAGCAGCCCAGGACAGGGGGGTTACAATGAGCAGTTCTTC.

This clonotype was counted at least ten times. The V gene is TRBV24-1, the J gene TRBJ2-5; weak D call: TRBD2 (5 bases). CDR3 length: 14 amino acids. Per germline, CDR1 KGHDR and CDR2 SFDVKD. V shed 6 bases and J shed 1 base, with 11 bases lying between them. The CDR3 reads CATSPPEGQETQYF. Here the CDR3 DNA reads TGTGCCACCAGTCCCCCAGAGGGCCAAGAGACCCAGTACTTC.

The table lists this clonotype with many counts. The chain is built from TRBV4-1 and TRBJ1-5, with TRBD1 as a possible D gene (5 bases). Germline lookup yields CDR1 MGHRA and CDR2 YSYEKL. Trimming removed 4 bases at V and 7 bases at J, with 20 bases between. This CDR3 is 16 amino acids long. The CDR3 spells CASSPFQGAAGQPQHF. The CDR3 DNA is TGCGCCAGCAGCCCCTTCCAAGGGGCAGCTGGACAGCCCCAGCATTTT.

The sample holds a few counts of this clonotype. The rearrangement uses TRBV12-3 or TRBV12-4 and TRBJ1-1, with D possibly TRBD1 on 5 matching bases. Trimming cost V 7 bases and J 8 bases, with 14 bases left between them. This CDR3 has 12 residues. DNA of the CDR3: TGTGCCAGCACCCAGGACACTTCAGAAGCTTTCTTT. Amino acid sequence: CASTQDTSEAFF.